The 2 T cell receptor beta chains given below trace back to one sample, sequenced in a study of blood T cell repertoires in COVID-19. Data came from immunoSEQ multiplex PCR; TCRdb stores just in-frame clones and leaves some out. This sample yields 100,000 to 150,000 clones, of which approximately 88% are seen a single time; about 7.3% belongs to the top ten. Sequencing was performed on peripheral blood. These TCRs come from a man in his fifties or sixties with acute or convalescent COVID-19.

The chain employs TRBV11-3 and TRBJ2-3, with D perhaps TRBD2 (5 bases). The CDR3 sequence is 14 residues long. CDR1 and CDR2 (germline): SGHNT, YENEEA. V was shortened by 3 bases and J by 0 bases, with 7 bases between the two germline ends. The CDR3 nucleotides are TGTGCCAGCAGCTTGACTACTAGCACAGATACGCAGTATTTT. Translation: CASSLTTSTDTQYF.

The CDR3 DNA follows: TGTGCCAGCACCCCAGGACAGAGGAACACCGGGGAGCTGTTTTTT. Translated: CASTPGQRNTGELFF. V gene TRBV7-9 combines with J gene TRBJ2-2; tentative D call: TRBD1 (6 bases). CDR1 SEHNR and CDR2 FQNEAQ come from the germline V gene (reference sequence). This CDR3 comprises 15 residues. Trimming shortened V by 7 bases and J by 1 base, and 13 bases separated the two germline ends.